This TCR beta chain was recovered during a study of CD8+CD57+ T cells in acquired aplastic anemia. Study in general: Sorted CD4+ and CD8+ cells gave a mean 3.2 ug DNA, range 0.2 to 27.4 ug. General observations from the study: Patients had twenty-nine CD8+ CDR3 sequences in common with controls (the shared set).

Whoever was chosen for sequencing had shown CD8+CD57+ cell expansion by flow cytometry. Patients uniformly had severe acquired aplastic anemia. CDR3 and TCR beta VDJ profiling relied on a genomic DNA template. Each CDR3 protein gets one entry after TCRdb re-called the reads with MiXCR. Of over 250,000 distinct CDR3 sequences in the sample, approximately 58% are singletons; the top ten hold 1.3%. Regarding this clonotype: Antigen specificity is unknown.

Material for sequencing was sorted CD4+, CD8+, or CD8+CD57+ T cells (not recorded which) from PBMCs. The sequence came from a human donor with aplastic anemia.

Here the CDR3 DNA reads TGCAGCGTTGGGAAGCTTAATGAAAAACTGTTTTTT. It translates to CSVGKLNEKLFF. This rearrangement joins TRBV29-1 to TRBJ1-4; unclear D gene. The CDR3 sequence is 12 residues long. Trimming stripped 4 bases from V and 4 bases from J, with 7 bases between. Germline V lookup: CDR1 SQVTM, CDR2 ANQGSEA. Supplemented by reference TRBV29-1 and TRBJ1-4, the full variable domain reads SAVISQKPSRDICQRGTSLTIQCQVDSQVTMMFWYRQQPGQSLTLIATANQGSEATYESGFVIDKFPISRPNLTFSTLTVSNMSPEDSSIYLCSVGKLNEKLFFGSGTQLSVL.